These 24 T cell receptor beta chains were sequenced from one sample in a study of Graves' ophthalmopathy and Graves' hyperthyroidism. From RNA, the CDR3 regions of TCR beta chains were amplified and sequenced. After a first-round RT-PCR with HTBI primers, a second-round multiplex PCR was run. One entry per CDR3 protein results from TCRdb running MiXCR on the multiplex PCR reads. The sample records hundreds of thousands of distinct CDR3 sequences, 15% being singletons. The sample comprised peripheral blood. These TCRs come from a young woman with stable Graves' hyperthyroidism.

This clonotype occurred many times. The rearrangement joins TRBV7-2 to TRBJ2-4, with 11 bases identical to TRBD2. CDR3 length: 17 amino acids. Germline V CDR1 and CDR2: SGHTA, FQGNSA. V shed 5 bases and J 0 bases; nucleotides not matched to a gene: 6. The CDR3, as DNA: TGTGCCAGCAGCACTCTAGCGGGGGGAATAGCCAAAAACATTCAGTACTTC. Translating it yields CASSTLAGGIAKNIQYF.

The sample holds many counts of this clonotype. The chain carries TRBV9 and TRBJ1-1; D not resolved. The CDR3 spans 13 residues. Germline V gene data show CDR1 as SGDLS and CDR2 as YYNGEE. Trimming cost V 5 bases and J 0 bases, with 8 bases left between them. This chain's CDR3 is CASSSAMNTEAFF. The CDR3 bases are TGTGCCAGCAGTTCCGCCATGAACACTGAAGCTTTCTTT.

This clonotype was counted ten times or more. V is TRBV7-2 and J is TRBJ2-5; a possible D gene is TRBD1 (6 bases). The germline gives CDR1 SGHTA, CDR2 FQGNSA. The CDR3 totals 15 residues. The V end lost 4 bases, the J end lost 1 base, and 13 bases lay between the germline ends. The CDR3 nucleotides read TGTGCCAGCAGCTACATTTGGGACATCCAAGAGACCCAGTACTTC. It translates to CASSYIWDIQETQYF.

This clonotype has more than one count but fewer than ten. The chain joins TRBV5-4 to TRBJ2-5; 11 positions agree with TRBD2. Germline V lookup: CDR1 SGHNT, CDR2 YYREEE (reference sequence). J gave up 4 bases and V 5 bases, and 7 bases lay outside the gene matches. The CDR3 has 15 amino acids. In DNA form, the CDR3 reads TGTGCCAGCAGTTTGAATAGCGGGGGGGGAGAGACCCAGTACTTC. Translated, it gives CASSLNSGGGETQYF.

This clonotype has ten or more counts. CDR3 DNA sequence: TGCAGCGTTGATCGGCTAGCGGGGGGGCTCTCCTACGAGCAGTACTTC. It translates to CSVDRLAGGLSYEQYF. The chain has TRBV29-1 and TRBJ2-7; 12 bases line up with TRBD2. The germline CDR1 and CDR2 sequences are SQVTM and ANQGSEA. Trimming at V came to 3 bases and at J to 0 bases, leaving 6 bases not matched to a gene. CDR3 length: 16 residues.

V is TRBV6-1 and J is TRBJ1-3; D is undetermined. Germline V gene data show CDR1 as MNHNS and CDR2 as SASEGT. V was pared by 7 bases and J by 3 bases, with 7 bases between. The CDR3 is 12 residues long. CDR3 sequence: CASTNRGNTIYF. CDR3 in DNA: TGTGCCAGCACCAACCGTGGAAACACCATATATTTT.

On this clonotype itself: A much larger clone differs by one base, so this may be a read error. V usage is TRBV5-5 and J usage is TRBJ2-7; TRBD1 aligns across 10 bases. CDR1 and CDR2 (germline): SGHKS, YYEKEE (reference sequence). The CDR3 is made up of 16 amino acids. CDR3 sequence reads: CASSSSGQGDIYEQCF. The DNA of the CDR3 is TGTGCCAGCAGCTCTTCAGGACAGGGGGATATCTACGAGCAGTGCTTC.

This clonotype was seen at least ten times. The J gene is TRBJ1-2, the V gene TRBV6-2 or TRBV6-3, with D uncertain. In germline, CDR1 is MNHEY, CDR2 SVGEGT. With 5 bases removed from V and 6 bases from J, the gap between germline ends came to 16 bases. There are 14 residues in the CDR3. DNA of the CDR3: TGTGCCAGCAGTCCCCCCCGATGGAGGGATGGCTACACCTTC. Its translation: CASSPPRWRDGYTF.

Ten or more counts support this clonotype. The genes are TRBV2 and TRBJ2-7; D remains ambiguous. Trimming pared 6 bases from V and 4 bases from J, leaving 4 bases between. The CDR3 has 10 amino acids. Germline lookup yields CDR1 SNHLY and CDR2 FYNNEI. CDR3 region: CASSGYEQYF. The CDR3, as DNA: TGTGCCAGCAGCGGTTACGAGCAGTACTTC.

This clonotype was observed many times. The rearrangement uses TRBV28 and TRBJ1-1; D gene ambiguous. Germline V gene sequence: CDR1 MDHEN, CDR2 SYDVKM. The CDR3 is made up of 13 amino acids. Trimming left V 5 bases short and J 10 bases short, with 17 bases between. For the CDR3, the DNA is TGTGCCAGCAGTCTAACCTTGAGGGAGGCAGCTTTCTTT. Translation: CASSLTLREAAFF.

The gene calls are TRBV20-1 and TRBJ2-7; D is unresolved. The CDR3 is 14 residues long. The V gene's germline CDR1 is DFQATT and CDR2 SNEGSKA (reference sequence). Trimming removed 6 bases at V and 0 bases at J, with 15 bases between. The chain's CDR3 is CSASKLISSYEQYF. CDR3 sequence (DNA): TGCAGTGCCTCCAAACTTATAAGCTCCTACGAGCAGTACTTC.

This clonotype was seen only a few times. The chain carries TRBV11-2 and TRBJ1-5, with D unresolved. The CDR3 consists of 16 residues. Germline CDR1 and CDR2: SGHAT and FQNNGV. The ends were cut back, 0 bases at V and 4 bases at J, with 13 bases in the middle. The CDR3 DNA sequence: TGTGCCAGCAGCTTAGAACCGCAAGCGGGAAATCAGCCCCAGCATTTT. Amino acids: CASSLEPQAGNQPQHF.

To note about this clonotype: The junction differs from germline at one of its ends, possibly a read error. The chain employs TRBV6-1 and TRBJ1-2, with D uncertain. Per the germline V gene, CDR1 is MNHNS and CDR2 is SASEGT. The CDR3 is 13 residues long. CDR3 sequence: CASSEEPIYGYTF. The CDR3, as DNA: TGTGCCAGCAGTGAAGAGCCCATCTATGGTTACACCTTC.

This chain connects TRBV18 to TRBJ1-1; TRBD1 agrees at 8 bases. V shed 6 bases and J 5 bases; nucleotides not matched to a gene: 8. Germline assignment: CDR1 KGHSH and CDR2 LQKENI. The CDR3 runs 14 residues. CDR3 nucleotide sequence: TGTGCCAGCTCTGCGGACAGGGTTAGAACTGAAGCTTTCTTT. Encoded protein: CASSADRVRTEAFF.

The table lists this clonotype with many counts. V and J are TRBV6-1 and TRBJ1-2; D is possibly TRBD1 (5 bases). Trimming shortened V by 5 bases and J by 5 bases, and 12 bases separated the two germline ends. Germline values: CDR1 MNHNS, CDR2 SASEGT. This CDR3 spans 13 amino acids. CDR3 DNA: TGTGCCAGCAGTCCAGGGTATGGGTATGGCTACACCTTC. Its protein is CASSPGYGYGYTF.

This clonotype showed up many times. This rearrangement joins TRBV28 to TRBJ2-7, with a weak D call TRBD2 (5 bases). CDR1 and CDR2 from the germline V gene are MDHEN and SYDVKM. The CDR3 has 13 residues. V lost 2 bases, J lost 6 bases, and 11 bases lay in between. The CDR3 sequence is CASSLGVRGEQYF. CDR3 nucleotides: TGTGCCAGCAGTTTAGGGGTTCGGGGCGAGCAGTACTTC.

This clonotype came up many times. The CDR3 DNA reads TGTGCCAGCAGTTTCCGTGGTATCGAGACCCAGTACTTC. Translation gives CASSFRGIETQYF. The V call is TRBV28, the J call TRBJ2-5, with D hard to call. CDR3 length: 13 residues. The V and J ends lost 3 bases and 5 bases respectively, with 10 bases between them. Germline V gene sequence: CDR1 MDHEN, CDR2 SYDVKM.

In its sample, this clonotype was seen many times. The chain has TRBV28 and TRBJ2-7, with D possibly TRBD2 on 5 matching bases. V lost 7 bases, J lost 9 bases, and 13 bases lay in between. Germline V gene sequence: CDR1 MDHEN, CDR2 SYDVKM. The CDR3 sequence is 11 residues long. The CDR3 loop reads CASTSNGRQYF. The CDR3 DNA follows: TGTGCCAGCACTAGTAATGGGAGGCAGTACTTC.

The chain links TRBV4-2 to TRBJ2-2, with TRBD1 identical over 10 bases. V was pared by 5 bases and J by 1 base, with 10 bases of the junction left unmatched. Germline V lookup: CDR1 LGHNA, CDR2 YNFKEQ. The CDR3 is made up of 18 amino acids. The CDR3 nucleotides read TGTGCCAGCAGCGAGGACAGGGGGGAATACTTGAACACCGGGGAGCTGTTTTTT. Its protein product is CASSEDRGEYLNTGELFF.

This clonotype was seen at least ten times. The chain joins TRBV6-2 or TRBV6-3 to TRBJ2-4; D remains ambiguous. Trimming cost V 0 bases and J 6 bases, with 9 bases left between them. This CDR3 spans 14 amino acids. Germline-derived CDR1 and CDR2 are MNHEY and SVGEGT. The CDR3 spells CASSYSALANIQYF. Written as DNA, the CDR3 is TGTGCCAGCAGTTACTCAGCGCTGGCAAACATTCAGTACTTC.

This clonotype appeared many times. The V gene is TRBV6-2 or TRBV6-3, the J gene TRBJ1-2; D not certain. The germline CDR1 and CDR2 sequences are MNHEY and SVGEGT. Trimming took off 2 bases at V and 5 bases at J, with 6 bases between the two ends. This CDR3 is 12 amino acids long. CDR3 residues: CASSYERYGYTF. Here the CDR3 DNA reads TGTGCCAGCAGTTACGAGCGATATGGCTACACCTTC.

J is TRBJ2-7 and V is TRBV3-1; perhaps TRBD1 as D (6 bases). V was clipped by 2 bases and J by 3 bases, with 11 bases between them. There are 14 residues in the CDR3. The germline gives CDR1 LGHDT, CDR2 YNNKEL (reference sequence). The CDR3 DNA is TGTGCCAGCAGCCAAAAGGGGGTAGACTACGAGCAGTACTTC. It is translated as CASSQKGVDYEQYF.

The chain combines TRBV12-3 or TRBV12-4 with TRBJ1-2; 10 bases align to TRBD1. Trimming at V came to 8 bases and at J to 4 bases, leaving 7 bases not matched to a gene. This CDR3 has 14 residues. The chain's CDR3 is CASGQGDSSYGYTF. The CDR3 nucleotides are TGTGCCAGCGGACAGGGGGATTCTAGCTATGGCTACACCTTC.

The chain is built from TRBV12-3 or TRBV12-4 and TRBJ2-7; D is perhaps TRBD1 (5 bases). Trimming pared 6 bases from V and 7 bases from J, leaving 10 bases between. The CDR3 loop spans 11 amino acids. CDR3 coding DNA: TGTGCCAGCAGCCGACAGTGGGAGCAGTACTTC. Translating it yields CASSRQWEQYF.